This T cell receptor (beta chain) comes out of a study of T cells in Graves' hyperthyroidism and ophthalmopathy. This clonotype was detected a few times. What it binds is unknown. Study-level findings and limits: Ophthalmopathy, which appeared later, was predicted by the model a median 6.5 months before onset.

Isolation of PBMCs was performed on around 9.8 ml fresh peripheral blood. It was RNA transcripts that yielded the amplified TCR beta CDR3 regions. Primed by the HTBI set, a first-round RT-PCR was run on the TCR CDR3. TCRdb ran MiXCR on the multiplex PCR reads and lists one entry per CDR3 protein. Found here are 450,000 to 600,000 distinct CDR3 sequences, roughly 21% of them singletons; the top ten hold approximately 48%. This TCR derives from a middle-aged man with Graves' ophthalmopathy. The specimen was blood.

CDR3 sequence: CASQAGPGGGETQYF. In DNA form, the CDR3 reads TGTGCCAGCCAAGCCGGCCCCGGTGGGGGAGAGACCCAGTACTTC. The rearrangement links TRBV2 to TRBJ2-5; either TRBD1 or TRBD2 may fit D (5 bases each). Trimming left V 8 bases short and J 4 bases short, with 20 bases between. Germline CDR1 is SNHLY and CDR2 is FYNNEI. The CDR3 consists of 15 residues.